This is a list of T cell receptor beta chains from one sample in a study of blood T cell repertoires in COVID-19. Clones were sequenced by immunoSEQ multiplex PCR, and TCRdb holds only the in-frame ones, with some missing. The top ten clones hold about 3% of a sample with about 490,000 clones, 75% to 90% of them seen once. The sample comprised peripheral blood. These receptors originate from a human donor in a cohort sampled during active COVID-19. CDR3s include the opening cysteine and the closing phenylalanine or tryptophan. A D gene is named only where the DNA matches it firmly. Some rows have no size entry. The others give once, few or many, or a class for an expanded clone.

>TRBD1|.|TRBJ1-4|TRBV30
CAWSVRWDSIGTNEKLFF
TGTGCCTGGAGTGTACGGTGGGACAGTATTGGAACTAATGAAAAACTGTTTTTT
>TRBD1|.|TRBJ2-5|TRBV3-1/TRBV3-2
CASSLDRGGGETQYF
TGTGCCAGCAGCTTGGACAGGGGAGGGGGAGAGACCCAGTACTTC
>.|.|TRBJ2-1|TRBV15
CATSRDGQKDYNKQFF
TGTGCCACCAGCAGAGATGGGCAGAAGGATTACAATAAGCAGTTCTTC
>TRBD2|.|TRBJ2-1|TRBV9
CASSVTGTRLNEQFF
TGTGCCAGCAGCGTGACCGGGACTAGGTTAAATGAGCAGTTCTTC
>TRBD2|.|TRBJ2-1|TRBV7-2
CASSSLREKREGNEQFF
TGTGCCAGCAGCTCCCTCAGGGAGAAGCGGGAGGGGAATGAGCAGTTCTTC
>.|.|TRBJ1-5|TRBV7-2
CASSPRQTSNQPQHF
TGTGCCAGCAGCCCGCGGCAAACTAGCAATCAGCCCCAGCATTTT
>TRBD2|.|TRBJ2-6|TRBV29-1
CSVVASGPLSGANVLTF
TGCAGCGTTGTTGCTAGCGGGCCTCTCTCTGGGGCCAACGTCCTGACTTTC
>.|.|TRBJ1-1|TRBV30
CAWSRTDFGTEAFF
TGTGCCTGGAGCCGGACAGATTTTGGGACTGAAGCTTTCTTT
>TRBD1|.|TRBJ2-6|TRBV7-3
CASSTTGGSRTGANVLTF
TGTGCCAGCAGCACTACAGGGGGCTCACGAACTGGGGCCAACGTCCTGACTTTC
>.|.|TRBJ1-2|TRBV6-5
CASRPIQGGGGGYTF
TGTGCCAGCAGGCCGATACAGGGCGGCGGCGGTGGCTACACCTTC
>.|.|TRBJ1-2|TRBV6-5
CASSRETANYGYTF
TGTGCCAGCAGTCGTGAGACAGCCAACTATGGCTACACCTTC
>TRBD2|few|TRBJ2-2|TRBV6-1
CASSKGLAGGPLAGELFF
TGTGCCAGCAGTAAAGGACTAGCGGGAGGGCCGCTAGCAGGGGAGCTGTTTTTT
>TRBD2|.|TRBJ2-1|TRBV18
CASSLLPSGSSYNEQFF
TGTGCCAGCTCACTCCTTCCTAGCGGGAGCTCCTACAATGAGCAGTTCTTC
>TRBD1|.|TRBJ2-1|TRBV5-1
CASSLDQGAGEQFF
TGCGCCAGCAGCTTGGACCAGGGGGCGGGTGAGCAGTTCTTC
>TRBD2|.|TRBJ2-5|TRBV6-2/TRBV6-3
CASSSRAGEGETQYF
TGTGCCAGCAGTTCCCGCGCGGGAGAGGGTGAGACCCAGTACTTC
>.|.|TRBJ1-1|TRBV6-1
CASRKTGENTEAFF
TGTGCCAGCAGAAAGACAGGCGAGAACACTGAAGCTTTCTTT
>.|.|TRBJ2-5|TRBV7-9
CASSPSLSPVTQYF
TGTGCCAGCAGCCCCTCCCTGAGCCCCGTAACCCAGTACTTC
>TRBD1|.|TRBJ1-2|TRBV6-2/TRBV6-3
CASSYSHRGNYGYTF
TGTGCCAGCAGTTACTCGCACAGGGGAAACTATGGCTACACCTTC
>.|once|TRBJ1-2|TRBV7-2
CASSLEGLNYGYTF
TGTGCCAGCAGCTTAGAGGGGTTAAACTATGGCTACACCTTC
>TRBD1|.|TRBJ2-1|TRBV5-1
CASSLTGAPYNEQFF
TGCGCCAGCAGCTTGACAGGGGCCCCCTACAATGAGCAGTTCTTC
>.|.|TRBJ1-6|TRBV25-1
CASSEYGTGYSPLHF
TGTGCCAGCAGTGAATACGGGACTGGATATTCACCCCTCCACTTT